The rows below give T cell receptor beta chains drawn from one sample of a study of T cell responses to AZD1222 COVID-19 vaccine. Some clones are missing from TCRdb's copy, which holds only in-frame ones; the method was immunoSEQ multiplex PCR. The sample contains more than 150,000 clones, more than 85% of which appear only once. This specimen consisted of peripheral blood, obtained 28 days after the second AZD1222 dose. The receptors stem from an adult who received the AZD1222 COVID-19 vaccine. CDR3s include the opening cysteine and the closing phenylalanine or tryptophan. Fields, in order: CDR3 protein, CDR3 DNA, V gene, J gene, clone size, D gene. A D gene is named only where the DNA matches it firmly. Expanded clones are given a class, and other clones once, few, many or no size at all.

CDR3: CASSPGFGDRNSPLHF
DNA: TGTGCCAGCAGCCCAGGGTTCGGGGACAGGAATTCACCCCTCCACTTT
V: TRBV7-9
J: TRBJ1-6
size: .
D: TRBD1

CDR3: CASSVMNEQYF
DNA: TGTGCCAGCAGTGTTATGAACGAGCAGTACTTC
V: TRBV25-1
J: TRBJ2-7
size: few
D: .

CDR3: CASSLPTTSGRSYNEQFF
DNA: TGCGCCAGCAGCTTGCCCACCACTAGCGGGCGCTCCTACAATGAGCAGTTCTTC
V: TRBV5-1
J: TRBJ2-1
size: .
D: TRBD2

CDR3: CASSETPGTNTYEQYF
DNA: TGTGCCAGCAGCGAAACCCCCGGGACAAACACCTACGAGCAGTACTTC
V: TRBV5-5
J: TRBJ2-7
size: .
D: .

CDR3: CATSRERGSNQPQHF
DNA: TGTGCCACCAGCAGAGAACGGGGTAGCAATCAGCCCCAGCATTTT
V: TRBV15
J: TRBJ1-5
size: .
D: .

CDR3: CASSFGVDQPQHF
DNA: TGTGCCAGCAGTTTTGGGGTGGATCAGCCCCAGCATTTT
V: TRBV28
J: TRBJ1-5
size: .
D: .

CDR3: CATHGPGFLLFF
DNA: TGTGCCACCCACGGTCCGGGATTTTTACTGTTTTTT
V: TRBV6-5
J: TRBJ1-4
size: .
D: .

CDR3: CASSLVLQNTEAFF
DNA: TGTGCCAGCAGCTTAGTATTACAAAACACTGAAGCTTTCTTT
V: TRBV7-9
J: TRBJ1-1
size: once
D: .

CDR3: CASSQPTMNTEAFF
DNA: TGCGCCAGCAGCCAACCAACCATGAACACTGAAGCTTTCTTT
V: TRBV4-1
J: TRBJ1-1
size: .
D: .

CDR3: CASSNLLMGRQQFF
DNA: TGTGCCAGTAGTAACCTCCTCATGGGGAGACAGCAGTTCTTC
V: TRBV19
J: TRBJ2-1
size: .
D: .

CDR3: CASSQTGEGFQPQHF
DNA: TGTGCCAGCAGCCAAACTGGGGAGGGGTTTCAGCCCCAGCATTTT
V: TRBV7-2
J: TRBJ1-5
size: .
D: .

CDR3: CASSYGASQETQYF
DNA: TGTGCCAGCAGTTACGGGGCCTCCCAAGAGACCCAGTACTTC
V: TRBV6-5
J: TRBJ2-5
size: .
D: .

CDR3: CASSVEGGGLYGYTF
DNA: TGTGCCAGTAGTGTCGAGGGTGGGGGACTCTATGGCTACACCTTC
V: TRBV19
J: TRBJ1-2
size: .
D: .

CDR3: CASSFRDRGIEQFF
DNA: TGTGCCAGCAGCTTCCGGGACAGGGGGATTGAGCAGTTCTTC
V: TRBV7-3
J: TRBJ2-1
size: .
D: TRBD1

CDR3: CASSRDSSNQPQHF
DNA: TGTGCCAGCAGCCGTGACAGTAGCAATCAGCCCCAGCATTTT
V: TRBV6-5
J: TRBJ1-5
size: .
D: .

CDR3: CASSLNFQQPQHF
DNA: TGTGCCAGTAGTCTGAACTTTCAGCAGCCCCAGCATTTT
V: TRBV19
J: TRBJ1-5
size: few
D: .

CDR3: CASSTAKGGSYEQYF
DNA: TGTGCCAGCAGTACTGCCAAAGGGGGGTCCTACGAGCAGTACTTC
V: TRBV27
J: TRBJ2-7
size: .
D: .

CDR3: CSVTTGQAFF
DNA: TGCAGCGTTACGACAGGCCAAGCTTTCTTT
V: TRBV29-1
J: TRBJ1-1
size: .
D: .

CDR3: CASSLLSGGTGSNQPQHF
DNA: TGTGCCAGCAGTTTATTAAGTGGGGGGACAGGGAGCAATCAGCCCCAGCATTTT
V: TRBV28
J: TRBJ1-5
size: .
D: TRBD1

CDR3: CASNRPGQGHGYTF
DNA: TGTGCCAGCAACCGCCCGGGACAGGGGCATGGCTACACCTTC
V: TRBV2
J: TRBJ1-2
size: once
D: TRBD1

CDR3: CASSQARGRQETQYF
DNA: TGCGCCAGCAGCCAAGCCCGGGGCCGCCAAGAGACCCAGTACTTC
V: TRBV4-1
J: TRBJ2-5
size: .
D: .

CDR3: CASSGYNEQFF
DNA: TGTGCCAGCAGTGGGTACAATGAGCAGTTCTTC
V: TRBV27
J: TRBJ2-1
size: .
D: .

CDR3: CASSLSREETQYF
DNA: TGTGCCAGCAGCTTAAGCCGGGAAGAGACCCAGTACTTC
V: TRBV7-9
J: TRBJ2-5
size: .
D: .

CDR3: CSASPQGTFTDTQYF
DNA: TGCAGTGCTAGTCCCCAGGGGACTTTCACAGATACGCAGTATTTT
V: TRBV20-1
J: TRBJ2-3
size: .
D: .

CDR3: CASSHRDTSTDTQYF
DNA: TGCGCCAGCAGCCATCGGGACACTAGCACAGATACGCAGTATTTT
V: TRBV4-1
J: TRBJ2-3
size: .
D: .

CDR3: CASSPGLSGNTIYF
DNA: TGTGCCAGCAGTCCCGGCCTCTCTGGAAACACCATATATTTT
V: TRBV2
J: TRBJ1-3
size: .
D: .

CDR3: CASAGQRNSPLHF
DNA: TGCGCCAGCGCCGGACAGCGTAATTCACCCCTCCACTTT
V: TRBV10-1
J: TRBJ1-6
size: .
D: .

CDR3: CASSSDRTGEKLFF
DNA: TGTGCCAGCAGCTCGGACAGGACGGGTGAAAAACTGTTTTTT
V: TRBV5-4
J: TRBJ1-4
size: .
D: TRBD1

CDR3: CASSSTPGQRINEQFF
DNA: TGCGCCAGCAGCTCCACACCGGGACAGAGGATTAATGAGCAGTTCTTC
V: TRBV5-1
J: TRBJ2-1
size: .
D: TRBD1

CDR3: CASRQDYGYTF
DNA: TGCGCCAGCCGGCAGGACTATGGCTACACCTTC
V: TRBV5-1
J: TRBJ1-2
size: .
D: .

CDR3: CASSPARFSGGSEQFF
DNA: TGTGCCAGCAGCCCAGCCCGTTTCTCCGGGGGGTCGGAGCAGTTCTTC
V: TRBV27
J: TRBJ2-1
size: once
D: TRBD2

CDR3: CASMIVRGQGVGYTF
DNA: TGTGCCAGCATGATCGTGAGGGGACAGGGTGTTGGCTACACCTTC
V: TRBV28
J: TRBJ1-2
size: .
D: TRBD1

CDR3: CASREGGLQKLFF
DNA: TGTGCCAGCAGGGAGGGCGGGCTTCAAAAACTGTTTTTT
V: TRBV19
J: TRBJ1-4
size: .
D: .

CDR3: CASSPYQTGGIRGNQPQHF
DNA: TGTGCCAGTAGTCCCTACCAGACTGGGGGAATAAGGGGCAATCAGCCCCAGCATTTT
V: TRBV19
J: TRBJ1-5
size: .
D: .

CDR3: CASSPAGQGQETQYF
DNA: TGTGCCAGCTCACCAGCTGGACAGGGGCAAGAGACCCAGTACTTC
V: TRBV18
J: TRBJ2-5
size: .
D: TRBD1

CDR3: CASSHLYYEQYF
DNA: TGTGCCAGCAGCCACCTTTACTACGAGCAGTACTTC
V: TRBV3-1/TRBV3-2
J: TRBJ2-7
size: .
D: .

CDR3: CARGPNPGQGGGELFF
DNA: TGTGCCAGGGGCCCCAATCCGGGACAGGGTGGTGGGGAGCTGTTTTTT
V: TRBV11-3
J: TRBJ2-2
size: .
D: TRBD1

CDR3: CASSTRTGGGSPLHF
DNA: TGTGCCAGTAGTACCCGGACAGGGGGAGGATCACCCCTCCACTTT
V: TRBV19
J: TRBJ1-6
size: .
D: TRBD1

CDR3: CAIRDDAYEQYF
DNA: TGTGCCATTAGGGACGACGCCTACGAGCAGTACTTC
V: TRBV10-3
J: TRBJ2-7
size: .
D: .

CDR3: CAWSVLIGLTTGELFF
DNA: TGTGCCTGGAGTGTATTAATCGGACTTACCACCGGGGAGCTGTTTTTT
V: TRBV30
J: TRBJ2-2
size: .
D: .